These T cell receptor beta chains were read from a single sample in a study of prognosis after radiotherapy for stage I lung cancer. In TCRdb, the multiplex PCR reads were re-called with MiXCR into one record per CDR3 protein. The sample has fewer than 40,000 distinct CDR3 sequences, about 34% seen once. The specimen comprised PBMCs, sampled before or after stereotactic body radiation therapy (not recorded which). These receptors were taken from a donor older than 45 with non-small cell lung cancer. Both conserved end residues are part of each CDR3. Fields, in order: CDR3 protein, CDR3 DNA, clone size, J gene, V gene, D gene. D genes are given only for firm matches. Not all rows give a size; the values are once, few, many and, for expanded clones, a class.

CDR3 protein: CASSLALGDNEQFF
CDR3 DNA: TGCGCCAGCAGCTTGGCCCTCGGGGACAATGAGCAGTTCTTC
clone size: many
J gene: TRBJ2-1
V gene: TRBV5-1
D gene: NA

CDR3 protein: CATSGDRGDETQYF
CDR3 DNA: TGTGCCACCAGTGGAGACAGGGGGGACGAGACCCAGTACTTC
clone size: many
J gene: TRBJ2-5
V gene: TRBV24-1
D gene: TRBD1

CDR3 protein: CASSPLSGRYEQYF
CDR3 DNA: TGTGCCAGCAGCCCATTGTCGGGGAGGTACGAGCAGTACTTC
clone size: many
J gene: TRBJ2-7
V gene: TRBV3-1
D gene: NA

CDR3 protein: CASNFDSHTQYF
CDR3 DNA: TGTGCCAGCAATTTCGACAGCCATACGCAGTATTTT
clone size: NA
J gene: TRBJ2-3
V gene: TRBV11-1
D gene: NA

CDR3 protein: CASSLDVTGQNSPLHF
CDR3 DNA: TGTGCCAGCAGCTTAGATGTCACGGGACAGAATTCACCCCTCCACTTT
clone size: NA
J gene: TRBJ1-6
V gene: TRBV7-2
D gene: TRBD1

CDR3 protein: CAWYRVVPQGTEAFF
CDR3 DNA: TGTGCCTGGTACCGGGTTGTTCCCCAGGGGACTGAAGCTTTCTTT
clone size: NA
J gene: TRBJ1-1
V gene: TRBV30
D gene: NA

CDR3 protein: CASSLTAGGDEKLFF
CDR3 DNA: TGCGCCAGCAGCCTAACGGCGGGCGGGGATGAAAAACTGTTTTTT
clone size: many
J gene: TRBJ1-4
V gene: TRBV5-1
D gene: NA

CDR3 protein: CASRQNLGGNEQFF
CDR3 DNA: TGTGCCAGCAGGCAAAACTTAGGAGGCAATGAGCAGTTCTTC
clone size: many
J gene: TRBJ2-1
V gene: TRBV6-1
D gene: NA

CDR3 protein: CASSRDRGHEKLFF
CDR3 DNA: TGTGCCAGTAGCAGGGACAGGGGGCATGAAAAACTGTTTTTT
clone size: many
J gene: TRBJ1-4
V gene: TRBV19
D gene: TRBD1

CDR3 protein: CASSEFYGQYF
CDR3 DNA: TGTGCCAGCAGTGAATTTTACGGGCAGTACTTC
clone size: once
J gene: TRBJ2-7
V gene: TRBV6-1
D gene: NA

CDR3 protein: CASSGDSAKAFF
CDR3 DNA: TGTGCCAGCAGCGGGGACAGCGCCAAAGCTTTCTTT
clone size: many
J gene: TRBJ1-1
V gene: TRBV5-6
D gene: TRBD1

CDR3 protein: CASSQDRNYGYTF
CDR3 DNA: TGTGCCAGCAGCCAAGACAGAAACTATGGCTACACCTTC
clone size: NA
J gene: TRBJ1-2
V gene: TRBV12-3/TRBV12-4
D gene: NA

CDR3 protein: CASSYYMEGQPQHF
CDR3 DNA: TGTGCCAGCAGTTACTACATGGAGGGCCAGCCCCAGCATTTT
clone size: once
J gene: TRBJ1-5
V gene: TRBV27
D gene: NA

CDR3 protein: CAWSAGGRQPQHF
CDR3 DNA: TGTGCCTGGAGTGCAGGGGGCCGTCAGCCCCAGCATTTT
clone size: many
J gene: TRBJ1-5
V gene: TRBV30
D gene: TRBD1

CDR3 protein: CASSAWTPGRSNQPQHF
CDR3 DNA: TGTGCCAGCAGTGCTTGGACCCCGGGACGGAGCAATCAGCCCCAGCATTTT
clone size: many
J gene: TRBJ1-5
V gene: TRBV6-1
D gene: NA

CDR3 protein: CASGLNSYEQYF
CDR3 DNA: TGTGCCAGCGGCCTCAACTCCTACGAGCAGTACTTC
clone size: NA
J gene: TRBJ2-7
V gene: TRBV27
D gene: NA

CDR3 protein: CAWSVPGLSLYEQYF
CDR3 DNA: TGTGCCTGGAGTGTACCGGGACTGAGCCTCTACGAGCAGTACTTC
clone size: many
J gene: TRBJ2-7
V gene: TRBV30
D gene: NA

CDR3 protein: CATSDTGTGIGNEQFF
CDR3 DNA: TGTGCCACCAGCGACACCGGGACAGGGATCGGCAATGAGCAGTTCTTC
clone size: NA
J gene: TRBJ2-1
V gene: TRBV24-1
D gene: TRBD1

CDR3 protein: CASRSWGLAGNYEQYF
CDR3 DNA: TGTGCCAGCAGGTCTTGGGGACTAGCGGGAAACTACGAGCAGTACTTC
clone size: many
J gene: TRBJ2-7
V gene: TRBV27
D gene: TRBD2

CDR3 protein: CASSVHRDNYSNQPQHF
CDR3 DNA: TGTGCCAGCAGTGTGCACCGGGACAATTATAGCAATCAGCCCCAGCATTTT
clone size: NA
J gene: TRBJ1-5
V gene: TRBV6-1
D gene: NA

CDR3 protein: CASRYDRLTNEQFF
CDR3 DNA: TGTGCCAGCAGATATGACAGGTTGACGAATGAGCAGTTCTTC
clone size: many
J gene: TRBJ2-1
V gene: TRBV5-6
D gene: NA

CDR3 protein: CASSLAGGTGTYEQYF
CDR3 DNA: TGTGCCAGCAGCTTAGCAGGCGGGACAGGGACCTACGAGCAGTACTTC
clone size: many
J gene: TRBJ2-7
V gene: TRBV7-9
D gene: TRBD1